The TCR beta chain described here comes from a study of blood T cell repertoires in COVID-19. Study in general: Collection of acute and convalescent COVID-19 samples took place in the United States, Italy and Spain.

Trimming cost V 3 bases and J 9 bases; bases outside gene matches: 5. Germline CDR1 and CDR2: LNHDA and SQIVND (reference sequence). The CDR3 has 13 amino acids. The data were produced by immunoSEQ multiplex PCR, yet TCRdb's version contains in-frame clones alone and is incomplete. The sample yields about 120,000 clones, approximately 80% seen once. This clone was observed a handful of times. The V gene is TRBV19, the J gene TRBJ2-1, with TRBD1 identical over 7 bases. The sequence came from a human donor in a cohort sampled during active COVID-19. Specimen: peripheral blood. The CDR3 DNA reads as TGTGCCAGTAGTATCGCAGGGGGTGGTGAGCAGTTCTTC. Protein sequence: CASSIAGGGEQFF.